This T cell receptor beta chain was retrieved from a study of T cell changes during pregnancy in multiple sclerosis (dated by TCRdb to the late 2010s). For the study in its entirety: Changes in the T cell repertoire over the course of pregnancy were examined in this study in women with multiple sclerosis.

Library generation was performed with the immunoSEQ multiplex PCR assay. Imported from immuneACCESS, the table was reduced by TCRdb to in-frame sequences with V and J called. These copies leave out some clones; in studies compared against another copy, an unresolved V gene accounts for under half, and the cause of the remainder is not known. In this sample the table shows approximately 90,000 clones, roughly 92% of which occur a single time. In total, the top ten clones hold approximately 2.2% of the sample. V is shortened by 6 bases, J by 4 bases, and the region joining them spans 13 bases. Based on the germline V gene, the CDR1 and CDR2 sequences are SNHLY and FYNNEI. The CDR3 spans 13 residues, from the cysteine through the phenylalanine. The CDR3 DNA has 39 bases and is translated from base 1. The table lists this clone with a count of one. Its antigen is still unknown. No base quality information exists; no much larger clone differs at one position.

This chain is built from TRBV2 and TRBJ2-7; tentative D gene TRBD1, with 5 bases matching. Source: peripheral blood, taken after pregnancy. This clonotype originated in a female donor with multiple sclerosis, enrolled in a pregnancy study. The CDR3 loop reads CASRDTTSYEQYF. The DNA sequence is TGTGCCAGCAGGGACACGACGAGTTACGAGCAGTACTTC.